This T cell receptor beta chain was obtained from a study of cytomegalovirus exposure and HLA in healthy donors. Researchers ran the PCR with 60 Vbeta and 13 Jbeta primers. Method: immunoSEQ multiplex PCR; TCRdb's copy keeps in-frame clones and lacks some. The sample shows about 150,000 clones, approximately 80% of them seen only once. The CDR3 totals 14 residues. Between the trimmed V and J ends, which lost 5 bases and 2 bases, there was a span of 12 bases. Germline-derived CDR1 and CDR2 are MGHRA and YSYEKL. The sample comprised PBMCs. The J gene is TRBJ1-1, the V gene TRBV4-1; D is undetermined. This receptor was identified in a woman aged 40 to 50 in good health and CMV-seropositive. The CDR3: CASSRVTSNTEAFF. Written as DNA, the CDR3 is TGCGCCAGCAGCAGAGTCACTTCAAACACTGAAGCTTTCTTT.